This TCR beta chain was documented in a study of beta chain features in type 1 diabetes. The study's findings and limits: Sequencing used cDNA, and cells with high TCR expression could therefore be over-represented. Insertions were fewer and deletions more numerous at VDJ junctions in type 1 diabetes patients. When Type 1 diabetes patients were examined, their TCRB CDR3s proved moderately but significantly shorter in all four CD4+ subsets.

Comment on this clone: What it binds is not known.

The V segment lost 5 bases and the J segment 3 bases; nucleotides outside the gene matches: 14. The CDR3 extends over 17 amino acids. The germline V gene encodes CDR1 SGHTA and CDR2 FQGNSA. The isolated RNA, all of it, was reverse transcribed, so expressed TCRB transcripts were what got sequenced. Each sample of naive, central memory or regulatory T cells had, on average, about 3.57 million reads. The data were produced by immunoSEQ multiplex PCR, yet TCRdb's version contains in-frame clones alone and is incomplete. The sample yields fewer than 45,000 clones, approximately 70% seen once. Averaging roughly 120 mL, one heparinised blood draw was given by each donor.

Sequencing was carried out using Tregs from blood. This clonotype originated in a man between 25 and 39 years old with type 1 diabetes. Some clones in this sample may be carry-over from other donors' samples. V and J are TRBV7-2 and TRBJ2-3, with TRBD1 matching over 7 bases. This CDR3 reads CASSPRDRPWGTDTQYF. The CDR3 DNA follows: TGTGCCAGCAGCCCTAGGGACAGACCATGGGGAACAGATACGCAGTATTTT.